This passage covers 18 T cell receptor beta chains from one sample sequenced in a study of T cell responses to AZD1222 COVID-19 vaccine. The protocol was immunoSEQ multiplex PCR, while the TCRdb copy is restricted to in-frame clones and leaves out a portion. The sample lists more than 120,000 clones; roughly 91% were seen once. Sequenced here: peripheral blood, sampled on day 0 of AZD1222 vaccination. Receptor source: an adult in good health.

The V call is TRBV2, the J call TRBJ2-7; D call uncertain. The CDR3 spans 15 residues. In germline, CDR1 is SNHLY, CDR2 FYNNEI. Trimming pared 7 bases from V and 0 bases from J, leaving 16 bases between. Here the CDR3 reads CASKARTVSSYEQYF. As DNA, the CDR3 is TGTGCCAGCAAAGCTCGGACGGTCAGCTCCTACGAGCAGTACTTC.

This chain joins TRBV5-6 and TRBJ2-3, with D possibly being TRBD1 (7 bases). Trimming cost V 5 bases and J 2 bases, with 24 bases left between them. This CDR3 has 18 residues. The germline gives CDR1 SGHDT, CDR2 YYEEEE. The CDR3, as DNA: TGTGCCAGCAGAACGGAGGTGGTGCCAGGGGGGATCACAGATACGCAGTATTTT. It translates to CASRTEVVPGGITDTQYF.

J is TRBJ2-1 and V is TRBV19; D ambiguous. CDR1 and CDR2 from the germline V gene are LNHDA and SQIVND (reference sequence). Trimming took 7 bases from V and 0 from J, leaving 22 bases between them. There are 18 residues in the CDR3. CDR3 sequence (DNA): TGTGCCAGTACTCGTTACCCTGTCTCAGGCCGCTCCTACAATGAGCAGTTCTTC. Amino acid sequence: CASTRYPVSGRSYNEQFF.

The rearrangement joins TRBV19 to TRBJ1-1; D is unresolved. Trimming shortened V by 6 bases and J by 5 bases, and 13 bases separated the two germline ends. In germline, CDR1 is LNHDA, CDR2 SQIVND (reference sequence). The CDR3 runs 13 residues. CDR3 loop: CASRPGFGTEAFF. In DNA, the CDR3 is TGTGCCAGTAGACCCGGTTTTGGGACTGAAGCTTTCTTT.

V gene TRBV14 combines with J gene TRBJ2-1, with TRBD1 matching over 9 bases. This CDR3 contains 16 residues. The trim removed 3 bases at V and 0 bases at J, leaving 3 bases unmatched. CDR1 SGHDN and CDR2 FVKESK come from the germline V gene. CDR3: CASSQLTGGSYNEQFF. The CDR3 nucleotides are TGTGCCAGCAGCCAGCTGACAGGGGGCTCCTACAATGAGCAGTTCTTC.

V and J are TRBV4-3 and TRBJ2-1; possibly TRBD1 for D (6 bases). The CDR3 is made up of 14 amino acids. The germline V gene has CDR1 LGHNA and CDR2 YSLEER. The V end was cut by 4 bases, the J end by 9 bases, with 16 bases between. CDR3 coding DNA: TGCGCCAGCAGCCCGGGCGAGGGGGTGGGTGAGCAGTTCTTC. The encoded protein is CASSPGEGVGEQFF.

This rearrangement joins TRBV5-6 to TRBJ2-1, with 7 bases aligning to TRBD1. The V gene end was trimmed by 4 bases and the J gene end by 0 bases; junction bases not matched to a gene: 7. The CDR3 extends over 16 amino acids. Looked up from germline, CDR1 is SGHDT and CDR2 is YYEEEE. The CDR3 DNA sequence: TGTGCCAGCAGCACTCCCCGGACAGGCTCCTACAATGAGCAGTTCTTC. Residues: CASSTPRTGSYNEQFF.

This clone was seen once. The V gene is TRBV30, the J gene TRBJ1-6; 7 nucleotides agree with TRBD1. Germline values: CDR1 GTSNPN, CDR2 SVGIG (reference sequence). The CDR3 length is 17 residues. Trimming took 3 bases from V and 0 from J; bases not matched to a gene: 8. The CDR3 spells CAWSQQGLSSYNSPLHF. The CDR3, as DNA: TGTGCCTGGAGCCAACAGGGGCTAAGCTCCTATAATTCACCCCTCCACTTT.

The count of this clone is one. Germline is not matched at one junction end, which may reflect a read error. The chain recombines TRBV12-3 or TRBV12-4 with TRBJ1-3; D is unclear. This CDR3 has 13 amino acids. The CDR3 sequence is CASSPHSGNTIYF. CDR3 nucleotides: TGTGCCAGCAGTCCTCACTCTGGCAACACCATATATTTT.

The CDR3 DNA follows: TGTGCCAGCAGCTCAAGGACTAGCGGGAGGGCCGACAATGAGCAGTTCTTC. This codes for CASSSRTSGRADNEQFF. The chain carries TRBV7-7 and TRBJ2-1; 15 nucleotides agree with TRBD2. This CDR3 spans 17 amino acids. The V segment lost 4 bases and the J segment 5 bases; nucleotides outside the gene matches: 6. Germline lookup yields CDR1 SSHAT and CDR2 FNYEAQ (reference sequence).

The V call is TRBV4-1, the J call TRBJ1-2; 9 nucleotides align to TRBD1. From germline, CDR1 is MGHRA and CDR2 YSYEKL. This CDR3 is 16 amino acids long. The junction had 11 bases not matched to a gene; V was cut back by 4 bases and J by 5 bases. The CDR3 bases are TGCGCCAGCAGCCTCTCCTTTCCCGGGACAGGGTATGGCTACACCTTC. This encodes CASSLSFPGTGYGYTF.

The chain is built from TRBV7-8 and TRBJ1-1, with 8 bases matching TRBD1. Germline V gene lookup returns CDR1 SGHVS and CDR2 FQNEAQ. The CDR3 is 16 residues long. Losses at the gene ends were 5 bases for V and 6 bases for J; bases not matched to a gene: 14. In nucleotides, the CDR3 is TGTGCCAGCAGCCCAAATACCGGGACAGGTCGCGCTGAAGCTTTCTTT. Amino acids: CASSPNTGTGRAEAFF. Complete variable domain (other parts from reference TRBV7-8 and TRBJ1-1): GAGVSQSPRYKVAKRGQDVALRCDPISGHVSLFWYQQALGQGPEFLTYFQNEAQLDKSGLPSDRFFAERPEGSVSTLKIQRTQQEDSAVYLCASSPNTGTGRAEAFFGQGTRLTVV.

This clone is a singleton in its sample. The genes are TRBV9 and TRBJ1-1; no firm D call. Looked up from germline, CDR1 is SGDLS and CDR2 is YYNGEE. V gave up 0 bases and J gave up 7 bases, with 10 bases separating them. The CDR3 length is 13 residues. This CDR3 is CASSVANGIEAFF. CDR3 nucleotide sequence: TGTGCCAGCAGCGTAGCGAATGGGATTGAAGCTTTCTTT.

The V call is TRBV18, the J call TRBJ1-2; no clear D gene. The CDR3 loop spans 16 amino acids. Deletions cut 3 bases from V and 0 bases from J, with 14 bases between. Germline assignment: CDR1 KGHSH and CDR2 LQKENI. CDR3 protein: CASSPSQGRANYGYTF. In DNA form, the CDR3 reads TGTGCCAGCTCACCTAGCCAAGGAAGGGCTAACTATGGCTACACCTTC. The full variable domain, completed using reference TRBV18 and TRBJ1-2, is NAGVMQNPRHLVRRRGQEARLRCSPMKGHSHVYWYRQLPEEGLKFMVYLQKENIIDESGMPKERFSAEFPKEGPSILRIQQVVRGDSAAYFCASSPSQGRANYGYTFGSGTRLTVV.

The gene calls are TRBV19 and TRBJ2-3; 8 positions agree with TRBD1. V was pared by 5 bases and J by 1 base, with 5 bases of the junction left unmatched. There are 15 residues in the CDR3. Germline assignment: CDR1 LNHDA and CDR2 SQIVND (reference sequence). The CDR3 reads CASSFQGARTDTQYF. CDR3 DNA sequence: TGTGCCAGTAGTTTCCAGGGGGCCCGCACAGATACGCAGTATTTT.

DNA of the CDR3: TGTGCCAGCTCACCCGGGACAGGGTACGAGCAGTACTTC. Its protein is CASSPGTGYEQYF. V is TRBV18 and J is TRBJ2-7, with 9 nucleotides matching TRBD1. Germline V gene data show CDR1 as KGHSH and CDR2 as LQKENI. This CDR3 is 13 amino acids long. The V and J ends lost 3 bases and 4 bases, in that order; junction bases with no gene match: 1.

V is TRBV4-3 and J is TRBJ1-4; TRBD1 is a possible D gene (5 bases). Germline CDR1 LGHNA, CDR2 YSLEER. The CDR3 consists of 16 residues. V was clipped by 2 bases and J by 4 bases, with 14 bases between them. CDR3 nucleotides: TGCGCCAGCAGCCAATTATTGACAGTGCTTAATGAAAAACTGTTTTTT. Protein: CASSQLLTVLNEKLFF.

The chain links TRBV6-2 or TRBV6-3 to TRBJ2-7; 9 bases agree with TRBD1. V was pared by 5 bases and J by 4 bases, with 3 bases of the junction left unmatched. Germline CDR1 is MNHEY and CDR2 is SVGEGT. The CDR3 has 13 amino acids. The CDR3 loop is CASSHGQGYEQYF. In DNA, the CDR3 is TGTGCCAGCAGTCATGGACAGGGGTACGAGCAGTACTTC.